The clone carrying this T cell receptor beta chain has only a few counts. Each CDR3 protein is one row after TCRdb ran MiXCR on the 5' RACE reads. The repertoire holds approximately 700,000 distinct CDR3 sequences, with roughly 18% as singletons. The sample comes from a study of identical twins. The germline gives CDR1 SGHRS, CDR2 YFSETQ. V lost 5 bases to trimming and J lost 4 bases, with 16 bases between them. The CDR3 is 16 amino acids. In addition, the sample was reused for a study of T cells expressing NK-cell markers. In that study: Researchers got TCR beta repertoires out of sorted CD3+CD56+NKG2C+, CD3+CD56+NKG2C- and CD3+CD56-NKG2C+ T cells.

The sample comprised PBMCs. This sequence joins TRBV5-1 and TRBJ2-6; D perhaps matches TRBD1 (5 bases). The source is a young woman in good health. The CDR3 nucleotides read TGCGCCAGCAGTCGTGACAGTCTCCCCGGGGCCAACGTCCTGACTTTC. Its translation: CASSRDSLPGANVLTF.